Sequencing of this T cell receptor beta chain was carried out in a study of identical twins. Unique molecular identifiers were present on cDNA, and template switching added a universal primer site. TCRdb redid the calling of the 5' RACE reads with MiXCR, one entry per CDR3 protein. The sample contains 350,000 to 500,000 distinct CDR3 sequences, approximately 17% of which appear only once. This clonotype appeared many times. Germline-derived CDR1 and CDR2 are SGHRS and YFSETQ. Trimming cost V 4 bases and J 4 bases; bases outside gene matches: 9. This CDR3 spans 16 amino acids. All donors were healthy, and all were Caucasian.

This sequence originates from a man in his forties or fifties in good health. Sequencing was done on a sample of naive T cells sorted from blood. The chain links TRBV5-1 to TRBJ2-1, with 9 bases matching TRBD2. CDR3 loop: CASSVIAGAAYNEQFF. CDR3 DNA sequence: TGCGCCAGCAGCGTCATAGCGGGAGCGGCGTACAATGAGCAGTTCTTC.